Shown below are 15 T cell receptor beta chains from a single sample sequenced in a study of blood T cell repertoires in COVID-19. The assay was immunoSEQ multiplex PCR, and TCRdb's table has in-frame clones only and misses some. The sample lists 110,000 to 150,000 clones; approximately 78% were seen once. Sequenced: peripheral blood. The receptors come from a woman older than 75 with acute or convalescent COVID-19.

V usage is TRBV29-1 and J usage is TRBJ1-1; D may be TRBD1 (5 bases). CDR3 length: 15 residues. V gave up 4 bases and J gave up 1 base, with 16 bases separating them. CDR1 SQVTM and CDR2 ANQGSEA come from the germline V gene. The CDR3, as DNA: TGCAGCGTTGTCCGGGGAGGGGCCGCGAACACTGAAGCTTTCTTT. Protein: CSVVRGGAANTEAFF.

V usage is TRBV28 and J usage is TRBJ2-7; 7 bases agree with TRBD1. The CDR3 has 15 amino acids. Germline-derived CDR1 and CDR2 are MDHEN and SYDVKM. Germline trimming cut 6 bases from V and 3 bases from J; bases unmatched to any gene: 11. This chain's CDR3 is CASRQGTANLYEQYF. CDR3 nucleotides: TGTGCCAGCAGACAAGGGACAGCAAACCTCTACGAGCAGTACTTC.

The chain carries TRBV4-1 and TRBJ2-1; 13 positions match TRBD2. Germline CDR1 MGHRA, CDR2 YSYEKL. This CDR3 is 18 amino acids long. The ends lost 3 bases at V and 2 bases at J; junction bases unmatched: 7. The CDR3: CASSHRPGLAGTYNEQFF. DNA of the CDR3: TGCGCCAGCAGCCATCGACCGGGACTAGCGGGGACCTACAATGAGCAGTTCTTC.

This sequence joins TRBV28 and TRBJ1-4; 8 bases align to TRBD1. The CDR3 is made up of 13 amino acids. The germline CDR1 and CDR2 sequences are MDHEN and SYDVKM. V lost 9 bases and J lost 8; bases outside the gene matches: 8. The CDR3 bases are TGTGCCAGTAGAGGGACAGGACTCGAAAAACTGTTTTTT. Protein product: CASRGTGLEKLFF.

The rearrangement links TRBV4-1 to TRBJ1-4; the D gene is possibly TRBD1 (5 bases). Per the germline V gene, CDR1 is MGHRA and CDR2 is YSYEKL. The CDR3 consists of 15 residues. Trimming left V 2 bases short and J 6 bases short, with 13 bases between. The CDR3 coding sequence is TGCGCCAGCAGCCAAAAGGGATTCAGGGATGAAAAACTGTTTTTT. Its protein product is CASSQKGFRDEKLFF.

V gene TRBV7-9 combines with J gene TRBJ2-1, with D perhaps matching TRBD1 (6 bases). Trimming cost V 7 bases and J 8 bases, with 21 bases left between them. This CDR3 contains 15 residues. Germline CDR1 SEHNR, CDR2 FQNEAQ (reference sequence). The DNA of the CDR3 is TGTGCCAGCACGGGGTCGGTCAGGGGCCCGTATGAGCAGTTCTTC. Translating gives CASTGSVRGPYEQFF.

The chain couples TRBV7-9 to TRBJ1-4; tentative D call: TRBD1 (5 bases). Germline V gives CDR1 SEHNR, CDR2 FQNEAQ (reference sequence). Deletions cut 3 bases from V and 8 bases from J, with 7 bases between. The CDR3 totals 12 residues. The CDR3 region is CASSFAGEKLFF. CDR3 in DNA: TGTGCCAGCAGCTTCGCAGGGGAAAAACTGTTTTTT.

The chain recombines TRBV24-1 with TRBJ1-2; TRBD1 matches 9 bases. Trimming at V came to 6 bases and at J to 7 bases, leaving 5 bases not matched to a gene. Germline V gene lookup returns CDR1 KGHDR and CDR2 SFDVKD. The CDR3 is 13 residues long. CDR3: CATSRTGAGGYTF. Here the CDR3 DNA reads TGTGCCACCAGTCGGACAGGGGCAGGTGGCTACACCTTC.

The CDR3 bases are TGTGCCAGCACCCCCGGGACTAGCGCGAACAATGAGCAGTTCTTC. It is translated as CASTPGTSANNEQFF. The genes are TRBV27 and TRBJ2-1, with TRBD2 matching over 10 bases. CDR3 size: 15 residues. V was clipped by 7 bases and J by 5 bases; unmatched bases: 8. Germline V lookup: CDR1 MNHEY, CDR2 SMNVEV (reference sequence).

The J gene is TRBJ1-1, the V gene TRBV9, with 7 bases aligning to TRBD1. The CDR3 totals 14 residues. Losses at the gene ends were 0 bases for V and 5 bases for J; bases not matched to a gene: 4. Germline CDR1 and CDR2: SGDLS and YYNGEE. This CDR3 is CASSVGVRGTEAFF. CDR3 nucleotide sequence: TGTGCCAGCAGCGTAGGGGTCAGGGGGACTGAAGCTTTCTTT.

The genes are TRBV11-1 and TRBJ2-1, with a weak D call TRBD2 (5 bases). The CDR3 runs 15 residues. Trimming shortened V by 3 bases and J by 9 bases, and 18 bases separated the two germline ends. Germline V gene data show CDR1 as SGHAT and CDR2 as FQDESV (reference sequence). The CDR3 is CASSLRVSSYAEQFF. The CDR3 nucleotides are TGTGCCAGCAGCTTGCGGGTAAGCTCCTACGCTGAGCAGTTCTTC.

The V call is TRBV11-1, the J call TRBJ2-1; possible D gene TRBD2, 5 bases. The CDR3 covers 14 residues. CDR1 SGHAT and CDR2 FQDESV come from the germline V gene (reference sequence). V was pared by 2 bases and J by 4 bases, with 9 bases between. In nucleotides, the CDR3 is TGTGCCAGCAGCTTACTAGAGGGTTACAATGAGCAGTTCTTC. The encoded protein is CASSLLEGYNEQFF.

This clone was observed many times. The gene calls are TRBV20-1 and TRBJ2-3, with D possibly being TRBD1 (5 bases). The germline V and J ends were trimmed by 3 bases and 4 bases, with 8 bases remaining between them. Germline CDR1 is DFQATT and CDR2 is SNEGSKA (reference sequence). The CDR3 spans 12 residues. The CDR3: CSASQGPDTQYF. CDR3 nucleotides: TGCAGTGCTAGTCAGGGTCCAGATACGCAGTATTTT.

The chain recombines TRBV5-1 with TRBJ2-7, with 11 positions matching TRBD2. Germline V gives CDR1 SGHRS, CDR2 YFSETQ. The CDR3 has 14 amino acids. The trim removed 5 bases at V and 6 bases at J, leaving 7 bases unmatched. The CDR3 DNA sequence: TGCGCCAGCAGTATAGCGGGAGGGGAGATCGAGCAGTACTTC. This codes for CASSIAGGEIEQYF.

This clone was picked up one time. The gene calls are TRBV29-1 and TRBJ2-1; 8 bases match TRBD2. Per the germline V gene, CDR1 is SQVTM and CDR2 is ANQGSEA. With 4 bases clipped from V and 2 bases from J, the junction kept 7 bases outside the gene matches. This CDR3 has 15 residues. CDR3 region: CSVVTSGDTYNEQFF. CDR3 DNA: TGCAGCGTTGTAACTAGCGGAGATACCTACAATGAGCAGTTCTTC.